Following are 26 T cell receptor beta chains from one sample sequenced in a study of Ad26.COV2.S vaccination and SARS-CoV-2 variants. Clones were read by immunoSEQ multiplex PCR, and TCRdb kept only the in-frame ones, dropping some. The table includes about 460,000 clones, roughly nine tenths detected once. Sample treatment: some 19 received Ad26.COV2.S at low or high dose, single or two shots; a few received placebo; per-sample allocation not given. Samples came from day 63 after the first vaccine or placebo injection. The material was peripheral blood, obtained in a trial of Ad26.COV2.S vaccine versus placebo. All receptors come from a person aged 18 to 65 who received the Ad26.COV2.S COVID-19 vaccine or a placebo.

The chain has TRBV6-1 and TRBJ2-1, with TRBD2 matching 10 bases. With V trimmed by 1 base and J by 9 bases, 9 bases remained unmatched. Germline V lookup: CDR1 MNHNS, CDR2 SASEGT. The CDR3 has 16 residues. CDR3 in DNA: TGTGCCAGCAGTGAAGAGAGTACTAGCGGGGACGGTGAGCAGTTCTTC. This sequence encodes CASSEESTSGDGEQFF.

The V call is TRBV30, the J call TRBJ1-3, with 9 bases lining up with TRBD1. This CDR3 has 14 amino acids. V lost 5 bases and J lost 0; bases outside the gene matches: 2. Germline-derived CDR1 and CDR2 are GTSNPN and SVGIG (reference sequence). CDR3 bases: TGTGCCTGGGCGACAGGGGGCTCTGGAAACACCATATATTTT. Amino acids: CAWATGGSGNTIYF.

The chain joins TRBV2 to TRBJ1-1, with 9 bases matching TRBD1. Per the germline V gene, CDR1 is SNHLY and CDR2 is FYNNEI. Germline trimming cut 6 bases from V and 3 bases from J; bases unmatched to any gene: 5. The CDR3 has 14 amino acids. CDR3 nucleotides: TGTGCCAGCAGGGACAGGGGCCGGGACACTGAAGCTTTCTTT. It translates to CASRDRGRDTEAFF.

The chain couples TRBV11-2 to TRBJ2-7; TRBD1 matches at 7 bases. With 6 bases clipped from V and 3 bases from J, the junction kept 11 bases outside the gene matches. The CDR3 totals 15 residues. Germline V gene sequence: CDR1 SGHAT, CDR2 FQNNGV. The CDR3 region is CASRPNRGGLYEQYF. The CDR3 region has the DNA TGTGCCAGCAGGCCTAACAGGGGCGGCCTCTACGAGCAGTACTTC.

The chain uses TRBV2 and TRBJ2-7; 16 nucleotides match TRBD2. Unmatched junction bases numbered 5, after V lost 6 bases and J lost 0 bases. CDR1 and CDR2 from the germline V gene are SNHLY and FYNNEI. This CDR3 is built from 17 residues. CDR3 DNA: TGTGCCAGCAGGGGACTAGCGGGAGGGCGCAGCTCCTACGAGCAGTACTTC. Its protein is CASRGLAGGRSSYEQYF. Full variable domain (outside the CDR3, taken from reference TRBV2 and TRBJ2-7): EPEVTQTPSHQVTQMGQEVILRCVPISNHLYFYWYRQILGQKVEFLVSFYNNEISEKSEIFDDQFSVERPDGSNFTLKIRSTKLEDSAMYFCASRGLAGGRSSYEQYFGPGTRLTVT.

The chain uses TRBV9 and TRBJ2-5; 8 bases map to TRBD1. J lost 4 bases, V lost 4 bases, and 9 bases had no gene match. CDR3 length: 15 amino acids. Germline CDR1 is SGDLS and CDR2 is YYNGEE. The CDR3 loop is CASSLRQGSGETQYF. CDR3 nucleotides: TGTGCCAGCAGCCTACGACAGGGGTCGGGAGAGACCCAGTACTTC.

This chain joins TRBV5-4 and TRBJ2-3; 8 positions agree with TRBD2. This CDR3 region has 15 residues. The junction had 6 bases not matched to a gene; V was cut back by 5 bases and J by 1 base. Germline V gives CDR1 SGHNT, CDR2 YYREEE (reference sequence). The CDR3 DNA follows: TGTGCCAGCAGTTTACAGACTAGCGGCACAGATACGCAGTATTTT. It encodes CASSLQTSGTDTQYF.

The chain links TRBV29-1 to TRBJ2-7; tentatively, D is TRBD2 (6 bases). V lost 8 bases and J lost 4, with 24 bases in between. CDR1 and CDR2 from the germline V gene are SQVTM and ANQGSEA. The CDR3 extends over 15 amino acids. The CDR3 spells CSTCGAGHLDYEQYF. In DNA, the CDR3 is TGCAGCACCTGCGGGGCAGGGCATTTAGATTACGAGCAGTACTTC.

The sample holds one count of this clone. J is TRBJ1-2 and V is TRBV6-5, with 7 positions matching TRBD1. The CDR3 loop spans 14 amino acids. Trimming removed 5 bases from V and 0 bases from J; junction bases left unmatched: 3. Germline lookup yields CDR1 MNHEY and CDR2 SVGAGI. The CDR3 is CASSRDSPNYGYTF. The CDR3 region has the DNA TGTGCCAGCAGTAGGGACAGCCCTAACTATGGCTACACCTTC.

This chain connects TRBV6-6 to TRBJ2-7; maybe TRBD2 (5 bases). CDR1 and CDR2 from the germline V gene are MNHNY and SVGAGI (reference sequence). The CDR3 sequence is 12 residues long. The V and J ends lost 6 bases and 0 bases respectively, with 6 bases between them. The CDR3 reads CASRRASYEQYF. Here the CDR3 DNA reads TGTGCCAGCAGGCGGGCCTCCTACGAGCAGTACTTC.

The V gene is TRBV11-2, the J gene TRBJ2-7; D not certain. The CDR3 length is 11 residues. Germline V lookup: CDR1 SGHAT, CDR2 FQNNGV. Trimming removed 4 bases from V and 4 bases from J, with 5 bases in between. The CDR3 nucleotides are TGTGCCAGCAGCTCCCTATACGAGCAGTACTTC. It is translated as CASSSLYEQYF.

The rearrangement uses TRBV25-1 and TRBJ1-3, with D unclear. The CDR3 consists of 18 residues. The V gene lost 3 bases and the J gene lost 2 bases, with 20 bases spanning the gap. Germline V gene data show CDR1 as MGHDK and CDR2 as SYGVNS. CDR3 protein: CASSDVGTPSRPGNTIYF. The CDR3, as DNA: TGTGCCAGCAGTGACGTCGGCACCCCCTCCCGGCCTGGAAACACCATATATTTT.

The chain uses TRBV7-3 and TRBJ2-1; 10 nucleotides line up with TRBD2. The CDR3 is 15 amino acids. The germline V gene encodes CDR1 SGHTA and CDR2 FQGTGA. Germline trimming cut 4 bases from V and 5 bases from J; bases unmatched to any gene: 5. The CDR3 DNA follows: TGTGCCAGCAGCTCCTCTAGCGGGAGTGACAATGAGCAGTTCTTC. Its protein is CASSSSSGSDNEQFF.

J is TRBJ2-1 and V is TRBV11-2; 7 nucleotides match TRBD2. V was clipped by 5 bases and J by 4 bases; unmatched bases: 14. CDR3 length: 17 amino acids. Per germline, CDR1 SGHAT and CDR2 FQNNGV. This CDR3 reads CASSIALPSGSYNEQFF. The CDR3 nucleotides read TGTGCCAGCAGCATAGCCCTCCCTAGCGGAAGTTACAATGAGCAGTTCTTC. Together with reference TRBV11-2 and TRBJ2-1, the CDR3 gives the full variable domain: EAGVAQSPRYKIIEKRQSVAFWCNPISGHATLYWYQQILGQGPKLLIQFQNNGVVDDSQLPKDRFSAERLKGVDSTLKIQPAKLEDSAVYLCASSIALPSGSYNEQFFGPGTRLTVL.

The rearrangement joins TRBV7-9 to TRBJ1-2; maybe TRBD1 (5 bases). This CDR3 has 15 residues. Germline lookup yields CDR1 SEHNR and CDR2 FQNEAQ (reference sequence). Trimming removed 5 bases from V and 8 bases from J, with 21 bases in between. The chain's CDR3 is CASSPMGGFTEGYTF. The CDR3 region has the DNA TGTGCCAGCAGCCCCATGGGGGGGTTTACGGAAGGCTACACCTTC.

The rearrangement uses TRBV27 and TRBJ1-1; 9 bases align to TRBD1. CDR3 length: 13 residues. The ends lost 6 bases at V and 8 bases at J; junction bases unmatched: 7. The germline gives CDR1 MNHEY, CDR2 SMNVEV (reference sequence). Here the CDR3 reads CASRKPGQGEAFF. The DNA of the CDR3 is TGTGCCAGCAGAAAACCGGGACAGGGAGAAGCTTTCTTT.

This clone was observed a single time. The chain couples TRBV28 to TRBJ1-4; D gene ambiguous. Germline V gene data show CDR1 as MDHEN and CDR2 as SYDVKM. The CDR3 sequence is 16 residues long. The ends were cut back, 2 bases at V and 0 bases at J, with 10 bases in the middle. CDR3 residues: CASSLGVAATNEKLFF. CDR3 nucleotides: TGTGCCAGCAGTTTAGGGGTGGCCGCAACTAATGAAAAACTGTTTTTT.

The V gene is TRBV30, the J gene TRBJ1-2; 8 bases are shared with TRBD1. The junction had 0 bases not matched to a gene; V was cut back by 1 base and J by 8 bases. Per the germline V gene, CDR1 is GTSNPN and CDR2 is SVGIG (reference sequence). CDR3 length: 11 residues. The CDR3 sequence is CAWSGTGGYTF. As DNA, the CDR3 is TGTGCCTGGAGTGGGACAGGGGGCTACACCTTC.

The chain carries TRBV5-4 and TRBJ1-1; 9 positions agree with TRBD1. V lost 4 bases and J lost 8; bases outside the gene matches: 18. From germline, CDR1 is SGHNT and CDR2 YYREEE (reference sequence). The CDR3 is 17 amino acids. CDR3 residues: CASSQPPGQGLDGEAFF. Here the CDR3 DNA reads TGTGCCAGCAGCCAACCACCGGGACAGGGCCTGGATGGGGAAGCTTTCTTT.

Here the CDR3 DNA reads TGTGCCAGCCCTATCGACAGGGGGGCCTACAATGAGCAGTTCTTC. Translating it yields CASPIDRGAYNEQFF. This chain uses TRBV6-5 with TRBJ2-1; 9 bases fit TRBD1. The V gene's germline CDR1 is MNHEY and CDR2 SVGAGI. V gave up 8 bases and J gave up 2 bases; unmatched junction bases: 7. The CDR3 runs 15 residues.

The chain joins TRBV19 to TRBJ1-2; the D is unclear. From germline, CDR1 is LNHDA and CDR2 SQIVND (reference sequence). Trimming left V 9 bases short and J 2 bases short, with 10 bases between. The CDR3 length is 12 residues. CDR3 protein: CASKVGNYGYTF. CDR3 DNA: TGTGCCAGCAAGGTCGGGAACTATGGCTACACCTTC.

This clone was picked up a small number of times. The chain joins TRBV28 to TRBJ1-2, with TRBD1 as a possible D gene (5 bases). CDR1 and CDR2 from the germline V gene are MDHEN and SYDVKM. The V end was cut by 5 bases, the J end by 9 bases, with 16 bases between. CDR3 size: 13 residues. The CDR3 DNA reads TGTGCCAGCAGTCCAGGGAGTGTGAAGAGCTACACCTTC. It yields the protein CASSPGSVKSYTF.

Here the CDR3 reads CASKTGPTAYEQYF. The CDR3 DNA is TGTGCCAGCAAGACCGGACCCACCGCCTACGAGCAGTACTTC. The V and J genes are TRBV6-5 and TRBJ2-7; no clear D. Germline V CDR1 and CDR2: MNHEY, SVGAGI. This CDR3 has 14 amino acids. V was pared by 7 bases and J by 2 bases, with 15 bases between.

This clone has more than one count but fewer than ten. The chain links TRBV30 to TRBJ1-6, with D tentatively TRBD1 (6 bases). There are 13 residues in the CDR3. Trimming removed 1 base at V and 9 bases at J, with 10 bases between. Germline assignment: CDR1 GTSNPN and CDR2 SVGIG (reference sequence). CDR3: CAWSAGHSSPLHF. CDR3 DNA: TGTGCCTGGAGTGCGGGACACAGTTCACCCCTCCACTTT. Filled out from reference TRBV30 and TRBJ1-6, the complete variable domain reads SQTIHQWPATLVQPVGSPLSLECTVEGTSNPNLYWYRQAAGRGLQLLFYSVGIGQISSEVPQNLSASRPQDRQFILSSKKLLLSDSGFYLCAWSAGHSSPLHFGNGTRLTVT.

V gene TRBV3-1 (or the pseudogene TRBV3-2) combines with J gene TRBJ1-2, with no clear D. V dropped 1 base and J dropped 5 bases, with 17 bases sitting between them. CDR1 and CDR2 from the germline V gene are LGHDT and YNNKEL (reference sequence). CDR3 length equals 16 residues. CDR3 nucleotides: TGTGCCAGCAGCCAAGTTTTAGAGAAGGAGAAGTATGGCTACACCTTC. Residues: CASSQVLEKEKYGYTF.

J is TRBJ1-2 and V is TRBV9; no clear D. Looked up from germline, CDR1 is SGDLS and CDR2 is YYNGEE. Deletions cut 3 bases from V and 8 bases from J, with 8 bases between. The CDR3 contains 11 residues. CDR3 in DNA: TGTGCCAGCAGCGGGTCCTGGGGCTACACCTTC. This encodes CASSGSWGYTF.